This entry lists 12 T cell receptor beta chains sequenced from one sample in a study of metastatic and nonmetastatic thyroid tumors. None of the patients had undergone any treatment ahead of thyroid surgery. TCRdb ran MiXCR on the PCR reads. This table holds about 93,000 clones, roughly 12% found once. Sequencing input: blood. The receptor source for this set is a female donor with papillary thyroid cancer or a benign thyroid nodule (not recorded which). Some clones in this sample may be carry-over from other donors' samples.

This clone was detected many times. The chain carries TRBV9 and TRBJ2-5, with D maybe TRBD2 (6 bases). The CDR3 runs to 12 residues. Per the germline V gene, CDR1 is SGDLS and CDR2 is YYNGEE. V shed 3 bases and J shed 4 bases, with 7 bases lying between them. CDR3 amino acids: CASSAGGETQYF. CDR3 nucleotides: TGTGCCAGCAGCGCCGGGGGAGAGACCCAGTACTTC.

This clone appeared many times. The V gene is TRBV4-2, the J gene TRBJ1-5; no clear D. CDR1 and CDR2 from the germline V gene are LGHNA and YNFKEQ. The germline V and J ends were trimmed by 0 bases and 6 bases, with 6 bases remaining between them. This CDR3 region has 13 residues. The CDR3 nucleotides are TGTGCCAGCAGCCAAGAAGGTAGTCAGCCCCAGCATTTT. Translated, it gives CASSQEGSQPQHF.

Many counts were recorded for this clone. The V and J genes are TRBV5-4 and TRBJ2-1; D perhaps matches TRBD1 (6 bases). Trimming cost V 0 bases and J 5 bases, with 12 bases left between them. There are 15 residues in the CDR3. Germline V gene sequence: CDR1 SGHNT, CDR2 YYREEE (reference sequence). The CDR3 loop is CASSLEQTGHNEQFF. The CDR3 DNA follows: TGTGCCAGCAGCTTGGAACAAACAGGGCACAATGAGCAGTTCTTC.

This clone was detected ten times or more. The gene calls are TRBV6-2 or TRBV6-3 and TRBJ2-7; 13 nucleotides line up with TRBD2. The germline V gene encodes CDR1 MNHEY and CDR2 SVGEGT. CDR3 length equals 18 residues. The ends lost 5 bases at V and 4 bases at J; junction bases unmatched: 14. The CDR3 spells CASSGGLAGQIGGYEQYF. The CDR3 DNA is TGTGCCAGCAGTGGGGGACTAGCGGGACAAATTGGCGGGTACGAGCAGTACTTC.

The J gene is TRBJ2-1, the V gene TRBV7-9; 10 bases are a match to TRBD1. V lost 2 bases and J lost 0; bases outside the gene matches: 13. CDR1 is SEHNR, CDR2 FQNEAQ, per germline (reference sequence). This CDR3 region has 20 residues. In DNA, the CDR3 is TGTGCCAGCAGCTTACCGGGACAGGGGACACCCCCTAGCTCCTACAATGAGCAGTTCTTC. Its protein product is CASSLPGQGTPPSSYNEQFF.

The table lists this clone with many counts. The chain employs TRBV7-2 and TRBJ2-5, with TRBD2 as a possible D gene (6 bases). The germline V gene has CDR1 SGHTA and CDR2 FQGNSA. This CDR3 has 15 residues. Trimming stripped 6 bases from V and 1 base from J, with 15 bases between. CDR3 protein: CASSTTRDFQETQYF. The CDR3 DNA reads TGTGCCAGCAGTACCACCAGGGACTTCCAAGAGACCCAGTACTTC.

The chain has TRBV6-5 and TRBJ2-1, with 9 bases aligning to TRBD2. The CDR3 consists of 12 residues. Germline V CDR1 and CDR2: MNHEY, SVGAGI. CDR3 sequence (DNA): TGTGCATGCAGGTTGACTAGCGGTGAGCAGTTCTTC. This sequence encodes CACRLTSGEQFF.

J is TRBJ1-6 and V is TRBV5-1, with D hard to call. From germline, CDR1 is SGHRS and CDR2 YFSETQ. The CDR3 totals 17 residues. V lost 4 bases to trimming and J lost 3 bases, with 17 bases between them. The CDR3 region is CASSQAGPTNYNSPLHF. The CDR3 bases are TGCGCCAGCAGCCAGGCAGGCCCGACGAACTATAATTCACCCCTCCACTTT.

About this clone: One base away lies a much larger clone, so this may be a sequencing read error. V and J are TRBV19 and TRBJ2-1, with TRBD2 matching over 13 bases. The germline V gene has CDR1 LNHDA and CDR2 SQIVND (reference sequence). The CDR3 extends over 15 amino acids. V lost 6 bases to trimming and J lost 9 bases; unmatched junction nucleotides: 8. The CDR3 region is CASRTSGRDQGEQFF. CDR3 in DNA: TGTGCCAGTAGAACTAGCGGGAGGGACCAGGGTGAGCAGTTCTTC.

The V and J genes are TRBV9 and TRBJ2-3; TRBD1 aligns across 7 bases. CDR1 is SGDLS and CDR2 is YYNGEE in the germline V gene. The CDR3 loop spans 15 amino acids. The trim removed 1 base at V and 5 bases at J, leaving 7 bases unmatched. The CDR3 coding sequence is TGTGCCAGCAGCGTAACCGGGACAGTTATAGATACGCAGTATTTT. As protein: CASSVTGTVIDTQYF.

Of note for this clone: This may stem from a read error, because a much larger clone lies one nucleotide away. This chain uses TRBV14 with TRBJ1-3; D not resolved. There are 12 residues in the CDR3. The germline V gene has CDR1 SGHDN and CDR2 FVKESK. V lost 7 bases and J 4 bases, leaving 8 bases between the germline ends. The CDR3 DNA reads as TGTGCCAGCATCTCGGCAGGAAACACCATATATTTT. Residues: CASISAGNTIYF.

This clone was recorded many times. In DNA, the CDR3 is TGTGCCAGCAGTAACAGGGTTGGGACAGATACGCAGTATTTT. It yields the protein CASSNRVGTDTQYF. The rearrangement joins TRBV6-1 to TRBJ2-3; D is possibly TRBD1 (6 bases). The CDR3 contains 14 residues. Trimming removed 5 bases at V and 3 bases at J, with 12 bases between. Per the germline V gene, CDR1 is MNHNS and CDR2 is SASEGT.